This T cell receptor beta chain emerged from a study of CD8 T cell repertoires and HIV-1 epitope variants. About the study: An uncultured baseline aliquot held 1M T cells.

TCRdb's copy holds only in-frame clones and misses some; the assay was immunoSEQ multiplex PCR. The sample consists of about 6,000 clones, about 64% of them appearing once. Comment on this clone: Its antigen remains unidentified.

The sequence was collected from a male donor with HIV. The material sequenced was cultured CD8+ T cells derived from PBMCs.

The CDR3 DNA is TGTGCCAGCAGCTTTAATGGGGCTGCAGATACGCAGTATTTT. This gives the protein CASSFNGAADTQYF. The gene calls are TRBV13 and TRBJ2-3, with a weak D call TRBD1 (5 bases). The CDR3 extends over 14 amino acids. Trimming cost V 3 bases and J 4 bases, with 11 bases left between them. Per germline, CDR1 PRHDT and CDR2 FYEKMQ (reference sequence).